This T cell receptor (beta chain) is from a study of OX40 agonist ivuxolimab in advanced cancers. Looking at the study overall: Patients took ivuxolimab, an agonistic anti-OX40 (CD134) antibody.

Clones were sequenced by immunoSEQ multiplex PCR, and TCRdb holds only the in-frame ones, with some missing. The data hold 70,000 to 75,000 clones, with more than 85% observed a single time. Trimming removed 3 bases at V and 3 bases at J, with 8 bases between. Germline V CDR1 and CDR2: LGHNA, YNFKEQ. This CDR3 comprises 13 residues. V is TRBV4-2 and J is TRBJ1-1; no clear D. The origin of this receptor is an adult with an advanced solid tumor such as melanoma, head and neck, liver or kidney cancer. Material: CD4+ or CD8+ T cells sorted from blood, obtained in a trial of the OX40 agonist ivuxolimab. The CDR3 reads CASSHGGDTEAFF. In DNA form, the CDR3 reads TGTGCCAGCAGCCACGGTGGTGACACTGAAGCTTTCTTT.